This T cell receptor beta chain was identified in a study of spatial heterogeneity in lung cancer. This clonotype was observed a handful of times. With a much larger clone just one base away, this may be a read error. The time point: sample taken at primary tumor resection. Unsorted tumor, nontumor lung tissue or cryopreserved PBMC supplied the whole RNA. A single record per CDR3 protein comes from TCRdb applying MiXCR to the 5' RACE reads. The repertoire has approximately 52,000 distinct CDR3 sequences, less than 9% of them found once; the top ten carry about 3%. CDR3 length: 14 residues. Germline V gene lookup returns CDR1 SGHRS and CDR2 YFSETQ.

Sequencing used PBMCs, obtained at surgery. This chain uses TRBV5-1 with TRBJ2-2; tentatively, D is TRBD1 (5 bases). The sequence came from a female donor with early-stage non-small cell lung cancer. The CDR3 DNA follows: TGCGCCAGCAGTTGGGGCGCGAAGACCGGGGAGCTGTTTTTT. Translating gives CASSWGAKTGELFF.